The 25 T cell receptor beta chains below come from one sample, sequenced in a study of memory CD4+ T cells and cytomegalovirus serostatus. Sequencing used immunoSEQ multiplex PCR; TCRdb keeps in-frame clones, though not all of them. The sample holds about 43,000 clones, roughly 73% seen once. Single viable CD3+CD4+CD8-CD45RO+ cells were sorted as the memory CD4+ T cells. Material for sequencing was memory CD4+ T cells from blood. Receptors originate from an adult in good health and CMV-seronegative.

The CDR3 here is CASSTRSGTTTVYGYTF. The CDR3, as DNA: TGTGCCAGCAGCACCCGATCCGGGACAACGACAGTCTATGGCTACACCTTC. The chain uses TRBV7-2 and TRBJ1-2, with D tentatively TRBD1 (6 bases). Per germline, CDR1 SGHTA and CDR2 FQGNSA. The CDR3 covers 17 residues. Trimming cost V 5 bases and J 4 bases, with 23 bases left between them.

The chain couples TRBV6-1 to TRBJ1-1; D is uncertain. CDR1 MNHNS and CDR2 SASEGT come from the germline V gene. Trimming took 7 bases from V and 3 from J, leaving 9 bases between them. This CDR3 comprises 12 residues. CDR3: CASTISYTEAFF. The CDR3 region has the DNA TGTGCCAGCACAATATCCTACACTGAAGCTTTCTTT.

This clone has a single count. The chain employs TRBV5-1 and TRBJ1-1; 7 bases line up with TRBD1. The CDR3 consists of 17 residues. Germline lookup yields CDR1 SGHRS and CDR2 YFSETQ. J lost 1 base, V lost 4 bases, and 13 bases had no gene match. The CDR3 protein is CASSTGAPGGGNTEAFF. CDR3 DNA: TGCGCCAGCAGCACCGGAGCTCCAGGGGGAGGGAACACTGAAGCTTTCTTT.

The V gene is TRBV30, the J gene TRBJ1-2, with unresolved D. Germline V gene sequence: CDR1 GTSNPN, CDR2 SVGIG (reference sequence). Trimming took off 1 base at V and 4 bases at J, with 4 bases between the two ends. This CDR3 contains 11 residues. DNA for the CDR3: TGTGCCTGGAGTGCCGGCTATGGCTACACCTTC. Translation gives CAWSAGYGYTF. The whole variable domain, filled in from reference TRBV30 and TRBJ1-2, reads SQTIHQWPATLVQPVGSPLSLECTVEGTSNPNLYWYRQAAGRGLQLLFYSVGIGQISSEVPQNLSASRPQDRQFILSSKKLLLSDSGFYLCAWSAGYGYTFGSGTRLTVV.

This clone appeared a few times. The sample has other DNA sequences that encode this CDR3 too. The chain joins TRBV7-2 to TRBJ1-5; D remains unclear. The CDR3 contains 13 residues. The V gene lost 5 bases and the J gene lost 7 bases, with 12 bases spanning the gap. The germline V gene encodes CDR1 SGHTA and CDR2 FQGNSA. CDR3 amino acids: CASSTRGNQPQHF. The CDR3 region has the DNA TGTGCCAGCAGCACCCGAGGTAACCAGCCCCAGCATTTT.

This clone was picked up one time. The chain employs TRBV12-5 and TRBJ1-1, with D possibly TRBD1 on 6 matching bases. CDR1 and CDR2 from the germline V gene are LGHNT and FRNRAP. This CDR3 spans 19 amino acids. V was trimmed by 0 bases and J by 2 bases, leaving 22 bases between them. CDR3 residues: CASGLVLRNVGGLNTEAFF. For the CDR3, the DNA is TGTGCTAGTGGTTTGGTACTACGGAACGTCGGGGGCCTAAACACTGAAGCTTTCTTT. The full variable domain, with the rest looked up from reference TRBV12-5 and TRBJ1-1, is DARVTQTPRHKVTEMGQEVTMRCQPILGHNTVFWYRQTMMQGLELLAYFRNRAPLDDSGMPKDRFSAEMPDATLATLKIQPSEPRDSAVYFCASGLVLRNVGGLNTEAFFGQGTRLTVV.

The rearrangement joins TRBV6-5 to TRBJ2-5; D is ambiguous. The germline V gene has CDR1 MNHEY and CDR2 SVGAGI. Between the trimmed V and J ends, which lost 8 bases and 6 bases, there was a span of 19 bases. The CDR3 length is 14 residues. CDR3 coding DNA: TGTGCCAGCTCTCTACTGACCCGCGCCCAGACCCAGTACTTC. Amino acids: CASSLLTRAQTQYF.

The CDR3 region has the DNA TGTGCCACCAGCAGAGATCCAGGAGAGACCCAGTACTTC. Amino acid sequence: CATSRDPGETQYF. This chain uses TRBV15 with TRBJ2-5; D is unclear. Trimming pared 0 bases from V and 4 bases from J, leaving 6 bases between. The germline CDR1 and CDR2 sequences are LNHNV and YYDKDF (reference sequence). This CDR3 is 13 amino acids long.

DNA for the CDR3: TGTGCCAGCAGCGGCGGCAGGGGTGGTATTGAAAAACTGTTTTTT. Translating gives CASSGGRGGIEKLFF. The chain employs TRBV9 and TRBJ1-4; perhaps TRBD1 as D (6 bases). Germline CDR1 and CDR2: SGDLS and YYNGEE. V lost 3 bases and J 7 bases, leaving 16 bases between the germline ends. This CDR3 contains 15 residues. The variable domain in full, with the rest retrieved from reference TRBV9 and TRBJ1-4, is DSGVTQTPKHLITATGQRVTLRCSPRSGDLSVYWYQQSLDQGLQFLIQYYNGEERAKGNILERFSAQQFPDLHSELNLSSLELGDSALYFCASSGGRGGIEKLFFGSGTQLSVL.

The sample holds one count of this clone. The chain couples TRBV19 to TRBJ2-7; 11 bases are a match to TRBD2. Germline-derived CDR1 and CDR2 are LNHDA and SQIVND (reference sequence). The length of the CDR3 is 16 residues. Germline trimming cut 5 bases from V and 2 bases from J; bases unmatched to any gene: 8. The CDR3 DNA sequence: TGTGCCAGTAGTTTGTTGCCTAGCGGGGGGCCCTACGAGCAGTACTTC. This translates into CASSLLPSGGPYEQYF.

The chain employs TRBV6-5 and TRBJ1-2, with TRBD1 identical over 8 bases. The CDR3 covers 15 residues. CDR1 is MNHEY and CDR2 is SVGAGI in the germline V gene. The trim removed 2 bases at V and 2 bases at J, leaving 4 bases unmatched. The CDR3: CASSYTRQGNYGYTF. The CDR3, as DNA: TGTGCCAGCAGTTACACTCGACAGGGGAACTATGGCTACACCTTC.

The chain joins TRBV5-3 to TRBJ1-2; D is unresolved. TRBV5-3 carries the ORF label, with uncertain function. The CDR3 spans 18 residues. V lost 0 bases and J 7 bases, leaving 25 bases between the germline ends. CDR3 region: CARSLGSLPAGMGIGYTF. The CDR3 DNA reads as TGTGCCAGAAGCTTGGGGTCTCTTCCGGCTGGCATGGGTATTGGCTACACCTTC.

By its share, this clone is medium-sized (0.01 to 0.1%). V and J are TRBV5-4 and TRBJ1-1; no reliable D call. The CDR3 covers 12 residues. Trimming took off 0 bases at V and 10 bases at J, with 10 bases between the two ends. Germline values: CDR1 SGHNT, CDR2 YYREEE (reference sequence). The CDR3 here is CASSLGQLTAFF. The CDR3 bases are TGTGCCAGCAGCTTGGGGCAGCTTACAGCTTTCTTT.

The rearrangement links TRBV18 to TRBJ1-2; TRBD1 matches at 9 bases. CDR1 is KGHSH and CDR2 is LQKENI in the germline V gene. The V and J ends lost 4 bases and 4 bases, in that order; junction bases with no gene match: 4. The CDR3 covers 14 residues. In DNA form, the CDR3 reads TGTGCCAGCTCACTGGGGACAGGGAGCTATGGCTACACCTTC. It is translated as CASSLGTGSYGYTF.

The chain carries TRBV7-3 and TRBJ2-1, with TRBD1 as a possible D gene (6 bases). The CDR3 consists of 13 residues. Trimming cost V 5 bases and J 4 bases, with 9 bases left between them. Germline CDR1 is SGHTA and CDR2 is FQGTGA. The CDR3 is CASSRTVYNEQFF. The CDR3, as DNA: TGTGCCAGCAGCAGGACAGTGTACAATGAGCAGTTCTTC.

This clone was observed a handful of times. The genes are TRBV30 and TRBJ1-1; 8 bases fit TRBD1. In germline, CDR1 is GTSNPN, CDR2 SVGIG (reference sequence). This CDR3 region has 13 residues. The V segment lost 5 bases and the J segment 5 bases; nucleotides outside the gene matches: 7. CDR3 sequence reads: CAWGTTGETEAFF. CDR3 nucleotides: TGTGCCTGGGGTACGACAGGGGAAACTGAAGCTTTCTTT.

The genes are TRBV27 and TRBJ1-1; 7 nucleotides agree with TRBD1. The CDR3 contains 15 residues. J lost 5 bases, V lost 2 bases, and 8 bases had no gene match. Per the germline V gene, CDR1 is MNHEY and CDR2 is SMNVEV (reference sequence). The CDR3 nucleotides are TGTGCCAGCAGTTTAACGGCAGGGGGTCGGACTGAAGCTTTCTTT. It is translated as CASSLTAGGRTEAFF.

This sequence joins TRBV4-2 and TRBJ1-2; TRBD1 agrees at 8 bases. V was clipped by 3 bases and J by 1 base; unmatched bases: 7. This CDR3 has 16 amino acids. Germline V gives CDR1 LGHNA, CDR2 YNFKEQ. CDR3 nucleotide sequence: TGTGCCAGCAGCCATGATGCCGGACAGGGTAACTATGGCTACACCTTC. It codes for CASSHDAGQGNYGYTF.

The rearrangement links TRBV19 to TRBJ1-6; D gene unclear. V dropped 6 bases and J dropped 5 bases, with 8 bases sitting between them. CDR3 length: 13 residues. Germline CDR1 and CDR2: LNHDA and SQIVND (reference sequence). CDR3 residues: CASSPRNNSPLHF. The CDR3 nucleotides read TGTGCCAGTAGCCCCAGGAATAATTCACCCCTCCACTTT.

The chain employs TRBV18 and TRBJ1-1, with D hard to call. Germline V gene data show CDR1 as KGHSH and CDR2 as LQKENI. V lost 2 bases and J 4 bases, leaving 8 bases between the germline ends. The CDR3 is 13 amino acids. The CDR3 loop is CASSPGQITEAFF. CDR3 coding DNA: TGTGCCAGCTCACCAGGGCAGATCACTGAAGCTTTCTTT. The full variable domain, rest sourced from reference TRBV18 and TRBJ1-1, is NAGVMQNPRHLVRRRGQEARLRCSPMKGHSHVYWYRQLPEEGLKFMVYLQKENIIDESGMPKERFSAEFPKEGPSILRIQQVVRGDSAAYFCASSPGQITEAFFGQGTRLTVV.

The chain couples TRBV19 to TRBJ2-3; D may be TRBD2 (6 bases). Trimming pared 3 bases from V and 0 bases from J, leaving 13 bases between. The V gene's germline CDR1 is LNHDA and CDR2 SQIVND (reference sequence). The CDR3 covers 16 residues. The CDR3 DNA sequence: TGTGCCAGTAGTATCGTCGGGAGCTTTAGCACAGATACGCAGTATTTT. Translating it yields CASSIVGSFSTDTQYF.

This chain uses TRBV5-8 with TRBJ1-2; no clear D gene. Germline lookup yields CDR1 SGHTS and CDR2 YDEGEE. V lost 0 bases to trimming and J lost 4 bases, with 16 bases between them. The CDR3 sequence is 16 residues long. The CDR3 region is CASSLVARGLGYGYTF. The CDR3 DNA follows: TGTGCCAGCAGCTTGGTGGCCCGGGGTTTGGGCTATGGCTACACCTTC.

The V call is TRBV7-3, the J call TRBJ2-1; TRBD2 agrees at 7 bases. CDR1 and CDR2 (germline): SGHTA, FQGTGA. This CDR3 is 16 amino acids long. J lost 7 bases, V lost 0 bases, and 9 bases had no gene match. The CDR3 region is CASSLTGSGAINEQFF. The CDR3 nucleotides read TGTGCCAGCAGCTTAACGGGGAGCGGGGCGATAAATGAGCAGTTCTTC.

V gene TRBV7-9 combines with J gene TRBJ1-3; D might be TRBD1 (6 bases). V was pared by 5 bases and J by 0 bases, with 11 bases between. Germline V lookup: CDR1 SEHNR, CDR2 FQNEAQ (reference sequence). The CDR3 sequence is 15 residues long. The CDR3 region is CASSLQTGSGNTIYF. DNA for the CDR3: TGTGCCAGCAGCCTGCAGACAGGCTCTGGAAACACCATATATTTT. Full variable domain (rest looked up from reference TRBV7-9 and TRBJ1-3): DTGVSQNPRHKITKRGQNVTFRCDPISEHNRLYWYRQTLGQGPEFLTYFQNEAQLEKSRLLSDRFSAERPKGSFSTLEIQRTEQGDSAMYLCASSLQTGSGNTIYFGEGSWLTVV.

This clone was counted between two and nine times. The CDR3 protein is CASSLNLAREETQYF. The CDR3 nucleotides read TGTGCCAGCAGCTTAAACTTGGCGAGAGAAGAGACCCAGTACTTC. The chain recombines TRBV7-3 with TRBJ2-5; D gene ambiguous. CDR1 and CDR2 (germline): SGHTA, FQGTGA. With 1 base removed from V and 3 bases from J, the gap between germline ends came to 12 bases. The CDR3 spans 15 residues.